The clone carrying this TCR beta chain was seen repeatedly, ten times or more. This specimen belongs to a study of patients and donors after allogeneic stem cell transplantation. CDR1 SGHNT and CDR2 YENEEA come from the germline V gene. V lost 8 bases and J lost 6, with 9 bases in between. This CDR3 has 11 amino acids. One entry per CDR3 protein results from TCRdb running MiXCR on the RT-PCR reads. Of 20,000 or so distinct CDR3 sequences in the sample, less than 5% are singletons; the top ten hold approximately 39%. Material: blood, either unsorted or a sorted T cell fraction (not recorded which). The gene calls are TRBV11-3 and TRBJ2-3; D not certain. The sequence was obtained from a human donor who was either an allogeneic HSCT recipient or a stem cell or donor lymphocyte infusion donor (not recorded which). It is not recorded whose cells these are; they may come from a transplant donor. As DNA, the CDR3 is TGTGCCAGCCTCGGTCAGGATACGCAGTATTTT. It specifies CASLGQDTQYF.